These T cell receptor beta chains were read from a single sample in a study of blood T cells in healthy people across ages. TCRdb processed the 5' RACE reads anew with MiXCR; each CDR3 protein has one entry. There are about 780,000 distinct CDR3 sequences in the sample; 55% to 65% occur only once, and about 27% lies in the top ten. Sequences were obtained from blood. The receptors derive from a man younger than 45 in good health. Each CDR3 is given with its conserved first and last residue. The D gene is left open where the match is weak. A row's size may be missing; if present it is once, few, many or a size class.

len	d_gene	v_gene	abundance	j_gene	CDR3nt	CDR3aa
15	-	TRBV9	-	TRBJ1-1	TGTGCCAGCAGCGTAGATGGAGAAGGGGACACTGAAGCTTTCTTT	CASSVDGEGDTEAFF
14	TRBD2	TRBV20-1	-	TRBJ2-5	TGCAGTGCTACCTCTAGCGGGGAACAAGAGACCCAGTACTTC	CSATSSGEQETQYF
15	TRBD2	TRBV20-1	-	TRBJ2-5	TGCAGTGCCCCGCGGGGGGCCGGGTTCGAAGAGACCCAGTACTTC	CSAPRGAGFEETQYF
17	TRBD1	TRBV12-3/TRBV12-4	few	TRBJ2-4	TGTGCCAGCAGTTCCAGAGCGGACAGGGGAGCCAAAAACATTCAGTACTTC	CASSSRADRGAKNIQYF
17	-	TRBV6-1	-	TRBJ2-1	TGTGCCAGCAGGTCCAACCCCAGGGCTAGTGGTTACAATGAGCAGTTCTTC	CASRSNPRASGYNEQFF
16	-	TRBV21-1	-	TRBJ1-6	TGTGCCAGCACCACTCGCCAGGGACCCTATAATTCACCCCTCCACTTT	CASTTRQGPYNSPLHF
16	TRBD2	TRBV7-3	few	TRBJ2-3	TGTGCCAGCAGCCAGCAAGCGGGGACTAGCACAGATACGCAGTATTTT	CASSQQAGTSTDTQYF
14	-	TRBV11-3	-	TRBJ2-3	TGTGCCGGCAGCGGAGGGGAACAGCCTGATACGCAGTATTTT	CAGSGGEQPDTQYF
14	TRBD1	TRBV30	-	TRBJ1-2	TGTGCCTGGAGTGTGGACAGGGGGAGCTATGGCTACACCTTC	CAWSVDRGSYGYTF
12	-	TRBV6-5	-	TRBJ2-3	TGTGCCAGTAGAGGGGGGACAGATATGCAGTATTTT	CASRGGTDMQYF
13	-	TRBV29-1	-	TRBJ2-3	TGCAGCGTTTTGTCAGGGAGCACAGATACGCAGTATTTT	CSVLSGSTDTQYF
15	-	TRBV20-1	-	TRBJ1-6	TGCAGTGCCAAGGCCGCAGGGTCCCATAATTCACCCCTCCACTTT	CSAKAAGSHNSPLHF
18	-	TRBV13	-	TRBJ2-5	TGTGCCAGCAGTTTGGGGTCGGGGGCAGGACTACCTTGGGAGACCCAGTACTTC	CASSLGSGAGLPWETQYF
14	TRBD2	TRBV2	once	TRBJ2-1	TGTGCCAGCGAGCCGGGACTAGCTGACAATGGGCAGTTCTTC	CASEPGLADNGQFF
13	-	TRBV29-1	few	TRBJ1-3	TGCAGCGTTGGGACCGGCCCTGGAAACACCATATATTTT	CSVGTGPGNTIYF
14	TRBD2	TRBV7-9	-	TRBJ2-1	TGTGCCAGCAGACCGACTAGCGGGGGGACCAAGCAGTTCTTC	CASRPTSGGTKQFF
15	-	TRBV3-1	once	TRBJ2-5	TGTGCCAGCAGCCCACCAGGGGCCCACCAAGAGACCCAGTACTTC	CASSPPGAHQETQYF
15	-	TRBV27	-	TRBJ2-5	TGTGCCAGCAGTTCGCTTCAGGGCCCCCGGGGGACCCAGTACTTC	CASSSLQGPRGTQYF
13	-	TRBV7-7	-	TRBJ2-5	TGTGCTAGCAGCTTGGATCCCAGAGAGACCCAGTACTTC	CASSLDPRETQYF
16	TRBD2	TRBV4-3	-	TRBJ2-5	TGCGCCAGCAGCCAAGGAGCGGGGCCCGACCAAGAGACCCAGTACTTC	CASSQGAGPDQETQYF
14	TRBD1	TRBV4-2	-	TRBJ1-2	TGTACCAGCAGCCACGGGACAGGGGACTATGGCTACACCTTC	CTSSHGTGDYGYTF
15	-	TRBV7-2	-	TRBJ2-1	TGTGCCAGCAGCAGAATACTGGCCCCCGGGAATGAGCAGTTCTTC	CASSRILAPGNEQFF
15	-	TRBV6-5	-	TRBJ1-2	TGTGCCAGCAGTTACACTACAGGGTCTGTCTATGGCTACACCTTC	CASSYTTGSVYGYTF
17	TRBD1	TRBV4-3	-	TRBJ1-2	TGCGCCAGCAGCCAAGATGGTACGGGACAGGCTTTTTATGGCTACACCTTC	CASSQDGTGQAFYGYTF
15	TRBD1	TRBV29-1	-	TRBJ2-2	TGCAGCGTTATTGGACAGGGGGTGAACACCGGGGAGCTGTTTTTT	CSVIGQGVNTGELFF
17	TRBD2	TRBV7-2	-	TRBJ2-1	TGTGCCAGCAGCCGGGGACTAGCGGGGGGGCACTACAATGAGCAGTTCTTC	CASSRGLAGGHYNEQFF
16	-	TRBV3-1	-	TRBJ2-5	TGTGCCAGCAGCCAAATCCACGTGACCGCGAAAGAGACCCAGTACTTC	CASSQIHVTAKETQYF
13	-	TRBV29-1	few	TRBJ1-2	TGCAGCGTTGGGGAGAGGGAGGGCTATGGCTACACCTTC	CSVGEREGYGYTF
17	-	TRBV4-1	-	TRBJ2-5	TGCGCCAGCAGCCGGAGGAGGGACAGACCTACGCAAGAGACCCAGTACTTC	CASSRRRDRPTQETQYF
14	-	TRBV6-2/TRBV6-3	few	TRBJ2-7	TGTGCCAGCATCTCTATAGGACTCACCTACGAGCAGTACTTC	CASISIGLTYEQYF
17	-	TRBV2	-	TRBJ2-5	TGTGCCAGCAGTGTTAGTCTGGCAGATACCAGCCAAGAGACCCAGTACTTC	CASSVSLADTSQETQYF
16	-	TRBV30	once	TRBJ2-1	TGTGCCTGGAGTCAGGGGTGGCAGGGCTGGGACAATGAGCAGTTCTTC	CAWSQGWQGWDNEQFF
17	-	TRBV4-3	few	TRBJ1-2	TGCGCCAGCAGCCAAGAGGGAGGCGGGGGCTGGAGCTATGGCTACACCTTC	CASSQEGGGGWSYGYTF